A selection of T cell receptor beta chains follows, all from one sample in a study of T cell changes during pregnancy in multiple sclerosis. Clones were read by immunoSEQ multiplex PCR, and TCRdb kept only the in-frame ones, dropping some. The top ten hold more than 7% of the sample, which has about 31,000 clones, roughly 89% seen once. Sample: CD8+ T cells from peripheral blood mononuclear cells, taken before pregnancy. The source of these receptors is a female donor with multiple sclerosis, enrolled in a pregnancy study. CDR3s leave out the opening cysteine and the closing phenylalanine or tryptophan.

V gene: TRBV7-8
J gene: TRBJ2-7
CDR3 protein: ASSQDIAYEQY

V gene: TRBV4-3
J gene: TRBJ1-2
CDR3 protein: ASSPDRGNYGYT

V gene: TRBV11-2
J gene: TRBJ2-1
CDR3 protein: ASRGPAGDRNEQF

V gene: TRBV7-6
J gene: TRBJ2-7
CDR3 protein: ASSFGEERYYEQY

V gene: TRBV27
J gene: TRBJ1-2
CDR3 protein: ASSDRGPYGYT

V gene: TRBV29-1
J gene: TRBJ2-2
CDR3 protein: SVESGGPGELF

V gene: TRBV28
J gene: TRBJ1-1
CDR3 protein: ASSTDRGWTEAF

V gene: TRBV5-6
J gene: TRBJ1-2
CDR3 protein: ASSPGQVYGYT

V gene: TRBV9
J gene: TRBJ1-2
CDR3 protein: ASSSGRVQNGYT

V gene: TRBV5-5
J gene: TRBJ2-1
CDR3 protein: ASSSAGGNEQF

V gene: TRBV6-5
J gene: TRBJ1-5
CDR3 protein: ASSDGENQPQH

V gene: TRBV4-1
J gene: TRBJ2-7
CDR3 protein: ASSQGLSYEQY

V gene: TRBV6-5
J gene: TRBJ1-1
CDR3 protein: ASSPGWNTEAF

V gene: TRBV11-3
J gene: TRBJ2-4
CDR3 protein: ASSSVASIQY

V gene: TRBV27
J gene: TRBJ1-1
CDR3 protein: ASSPGTGVNTEAF

V gene: TRBV30
J gene: TRBJ1-1
CDR3 protein: AWSDEPGQGWGNTEAF

V gene: TRBV9
J gene: TRBJ2-6
CDR3 protein: ASSLTADIANVLT

V gene: TRBV7-9
J gene: TRBJ2-7
CDR3 protein: ASSLAGAYGQY

V gene: TRBV19
J gene: TRBJ2-7
CDR3 protein: ASSHGDGSYEQY

V gene: TRBV18
J gene: TRBJ1-5
CDR3 protein: ASSPNRTQQPQH

V gene: TRBV19
J gene: TRBJ2-1
CDR3 protein: ASSNENRNEQF

V gene: TRBV27
J gene: TRBJ2-1
CDR3 protein: ASSSSTGDEQF

V gene: TRBV10-3
J gene: TRBJ2-7
CDR3 protein: AIKAPGGIYEQY

V gene: TRBV10-3
J gene: TRBJ2-7
CDR3 protein: AIKAGEEYEQY

V gene: TRBV7-9
J gene: TRBJ1-4
CDR3 protein: ASQDRADEKLF

V gene: TRBV28
J gene: TRBJ2-1
CDR3 protein: ASSLSFLAQNEQF

V gene: TRBV7-8
J gene: TRBJ2-5
CDR3 protein: ASSLAGTPLRETQY

V gene: TRBV27
J gene: TRBJ1-1
CDR3 protein: ASSPGQGFVRTEAF

V gene: TRBV6-4
J gene: TRBJ2-7
CDR3 protein: ASSESAGSSYEQY

V gene: TRBV29-1
J gene: TRBJ2-2
CDR3 protein: SALSGSTGELF

V gene: TRBV19
J gene: TRBJ1-1
CDR3 protein: ASKKWGGLTQTEAF

V gene: TRBV28
J gene: TRBJ2-1
CDR3 protein: ASSLGEKTYNEQF

V gene: TRBV27
J gene: TRBJ2-7
CDR3 protein: ASSPSEGSFYEQY

V gene: TRBV7-9
J gene: TRBJ1-2
CDR3 protein: ASSGSGAKGGYT

V gene: TRBV5-6
J gene: TRBJ1-1
CDR3 protein: ASTQGGTEAF

V gene: TRBV7-8
J gene: TRBJ1-2
CDR3 protein: ASSPTTFYGYT

V gene: TRBV5-1
J gene: TRBJ2-4
CDR3 protein: ASSASRVLDIQY

V gene: TRBV7-8
J gene: TRBJ2-5
CDR3 protein: ASSLGLAGGPGETQY

V gene: TRBV7-8
J gene: TRBJ2-7
CDR3 protein: ASTPSGRAYEQY

V gene: TRBV6-4
J gene: TRBJ1-1
CDR3 protein: ASSEEGSSSTEAF